This TCR beta chain was captured by sequencing in a study of T-cell reconstitution after alpha-beta-depleted transplantation in children. This clonotype showed up just a few times. Trimming removed 5 bases from V and 5 bases from J, with 18 bases in between. The CDR3 extends over 16 amino acids. The germline gives CDR1 SGHTA, CDR2 FQGTGA. For TCRbeta, the library was prepared with unique molecular identifiers. Each CDR3 protein gets one entry after TCRdb re-called the PCR reads with MiXCR. The table has some 590,000 distinct CDR3 sequences, 10% seen once; the top ten hold less than 5%. This sequence joins TRBV7-3 and TRBJ2-2, with D possibly TRBD2 on 6 matching bases. Material: PBMCs from the stem cell graft donor, obtained from the stem cell graft. The clonotype comes from a human donor who donated a stem cell graft to a child with acute myeloid leukemia. The CDR3 DNA sequence: TGTGCCAGCAGCAAACCGGGAGCAGATGCGACCGGGGAGCTGTTTTTT. This sequence encodes CASSKPGADATGELFF.